These 30 T cell receptor beta chains were sequenced from one sample in a study of cytomegalovirus exposure and HLA in healthy donors. Method: immunoSEQ multiplex PCR; TCRdb's copy keeps in-frame clones and lacks some. The sample lists more than 90,000 clones, approximately 85% occurring once. Sequencing was performed on PBMCs. These receptors all stem from a man younger than 30 in good health and CMV-seronegative.

V is TRBV12-5 and J is TRBJ1-2; D possibly corresponds to TRBD1 (5 bases). The CDR3 is 13 residues long. In germline, CDR1 is LGHNT, CDR2 FRNRAP. Trimming cost V 6 bases and J 3 bases, with 11 bases left between them. The CDR3 region has the DNA TGTGCTAGTGGACCGGACACGCACTATGGCTACACCTTC. Its translation is CASGPDTHYGYTF.

This chain joins TRBV30 and TRBJ2-1, with 9 positions matching TRBD1. CDR1 is GTSNPN, CDR2 SVGIG, per germline (reference sequence). J was trimmed by 6 bases and V by 4 bases; bases with no gene match: 10. The CDR3 is made up of 15 amino acids. CDR3 sequence reads: CAWKMRDRDTNEQFF. The CDR3 DNA reads TGTGCCTGGAAAATGCGGGACAGGGACACCAATGAGCAGTTCTTC.

To note about this clone: One junction end disagrees with the germline gene, perhaps due to a read error. The rearrangement links TRBV4-2 to TRBJ2-7; 8 positions match TRBD1. Per germline, CDR1 LGHNA and CDR2 YNFKEQ. The CDR3 length is 15 residues. The CDR3 loop is CASSQGGQGPYEQCF. As DNA, the CDR3 is TGTGCCAGCAGCCAGGGCGGACAGGGTCCCTACGAGCAGTGCTTC.

This chain links TRBV6-4 with TRBJ2-7, with 8 bases aligning to TRBD1. Trimming cost V 8 bases and J 0 bases; bases outside gene matches: 9. Germline V gene sequence: CDR1 MRHNA, CDR2 SNTAGT. The CDR3 runs 15 residues. The CDR3 is CASLDRGRGSYEQYF. CDR3 coding DNA: TGTGCCAGCCTAGACAGGGGAAGGGGCTCCTACGAGCAGTACTTC.

The chain recombines TRBV11-3 with TRBJ2-7; 8 nucleotides agree with TRBD1. After removal of 5 bases from V and 6 bases from J, the junction contained 3 bases not matched to a gene. The CDR3 extends over 12 amino acids. Germline V lookup: CDR1 SGHNT, CDR2 YENEEA. DNA for the CDR3: TGTGCCAGCAGCCCCGACAGGGGCGAGCAGTACTTC. Residues: CASSPDRGEQYF.

This rearrangement joins TRBV7-2 to TRBJ2-7; 9 nucleotides align to TRBD2. The CDR3 contains 15 residues. J gave up 7 bases and V 0 bases, and 7 bases lay outside the gene matches. CDR1 SGHTA and CDR2 FQGNSA come from the germline V gene. The CDR3 protein is CASSLARGGANEQYF. The CDR3 DNA follows: TGTGCCAGCAGCTTAGCACGCGGGGGGGCCAATGAGCAGTACTTC.

The rearrangement joins TRBV11-2 to TRBJ2-7; 7 positions match TRBD2. The germline CDR1 and CDR2 sequences are SGHAT and FQNNGV. Germline trimming cut 5 bases from V and 2 bases from J; bases unmatched to any gene: 6. The CDR3 covers 14 residues. The CDR3 loop reads CASSLIAGAYEQYF. CDR3 DNA sequence: TGTGCCAGCAGCCTCATAGCGGGCGCCTACGAGCAGTACTTC.

The V and J genes are TRBV27 and TRBJ2-2, with 8 positions matching TRBD2. Germline CDR1 MNHEY, CDR2 SMNVEV (reference sequence). This CDR3 contains 17 residues. V shed 2 bases, J shed 0 bases, and the junction held 5 bases outside the gene matches. The DNA for the CDR3 is TGTGCCAGCAGTTTACCGGGGGGGCTCTCGAACACCGGGGAGCTGTTTTTT. Its translation is CASSLPGGLSNTGELFF.

The chain carries TRBV4-2 and TRBJ2-3; 7 nucleotides match TRBD2. Trimming took 2 bases from V and 2 from J; bases not matched to a gene: 7. This CDR3 is built from 16 residues. The germline CDR1 and CDR2 sequences are LGHNA and YNFKEQ. DNA for the CDR3: TGTGCCAGCAGCCAAAGGGGCGGGGGTGTCACAGATACGCAGTATTTT. It codes for CASSQRGGGVTDTQYF.

The chain employs TRBV6-5 and TRBJ1-2; 7 nucleotides agree with TRBD1. J lost 6 bases, V lost 0 bases, and 7 bases had no gene match. Germline V gene sequence: CDR1 MNHEY, CDR2 SVGAGI. This CDR3 has 15 residues. The CDR3 here is CASSYSSGQGDGYTF. Here the CDR3 DNA reads TGTGCCAGCAGTTACTCGAGCGGGCAGGGGGATGGCTACACCTTC.

V usage is TRBV19 and J usage is TRBJ2-1, with 13 bases identical to TRBD2. The ends lost 5 bases at V and 6 bases at J; junction bases unmatched: 4. The CDR3 length is 15 residues. Germline V gene data show CDR1 as LNHDA and CDR2 as SQIVND (reference sequence). The CDR3 sequence is CASSLTSGGFNEQFF. For the CDR3, the DNA is TGTGCCAGTAGTTTGACTAGCGGGGGGTTCAATGAGCAGTTCTTC.

The V gene is TRBV11-2, the J gene TRBJ2-7, with a tentative D call TRBD1 (6 bases). This CDR3 is built from 11 residues. Trimming stripped 6 bases from V and 10 bases from J, with 13 bases between. Germline-derived CDR1 and CDR2 are SGHAT and FQNNGV. The CDR3 nucleotides read TGTGCCAGCAGAGACAGGTTGGACCAGTACTTC. Residues: CASRDRLDQYF.

The chain employs TRBV27 and TRBJ1-2, with 7 positions matching TRBD1. This CDR3 has 13 residues. V was pared by 6 bases and J by 7 bases, with 8 bases of the junction left unmatched. Germline V gene data show CDR1 as MNHEY and CDR2 as SMNVEV (reference sequence). The CDR3 spells CASRQDRAPGYTF. CDR3 DNA sequence: TGTGCCAGCAGGCAAGACAGGGCTCCTGGCTACACCTTC.

This sequence joins TRBV9 and TRBJ2-5, with 9 bases aligning to TRBD1. Per germline, CDR1 SGDLS and CDR2 YYNGEE. This CDR3 contains 15 residues. The J segment lost 4 bases and the V segment lost 2 bases, leaving 6 bases of the junction unmatched. Here the CDR3 DNA reads TGTGCCAGCAGCGTGGACAGGGGCGGAGGAGAGACCCAGTACTTC. Translating gives CASSVDRGGGETQYF.

This clone was counted a single time. J is TRBJ2-7 and V is TRBV7-2; the match to TRBD2 covers 14 bases. From germline, CDR1 is SGHTA and CDR2 FQGNSA. The J segment lost 4 bases and the V segment lost 8 bases, leaving 1 base of the junction unmatched. The CDR3 spans 13 residues. CDR3 sequence: CASGTSGGYEQYF. The CDR3 DNA follows: TGTGCCAGCGGGACTAGCGGGGGATACGAGCAGTACTTC.

The rearrangement uses TRBV6-5 and TRBJ2-2, with D possibly matching TRBD1 (6 bases). This CDR3 region has 15 residues. Trimming pared 6 bases from V and 1 base from J, leaving 12 bases between. Germline values: CDR1 MNHEY, CDR2 SVGAGI. In DNA, the CDR3 is TGTGCCAGCAGGGAACAGGGCATGAACACCGGGGAGCTGTTTTTT. Translating gives CASREQGMNTGELFF.

The chain employs TRBV19 and TRBJ1-5, with D possibly being TRBD1 (5 bases). Between the trimmed V and J ends, which lost 1 base and 2 bases, there was a span of 21 bases. Germline assignment: CDR1 LNHDA and CDR2 SQIVND (reference sequence). This CDR3 has 19 residues. CDR3 DNA sequence: TGTGCCAGTAGTATAGCTAGGGGTGGCTCCTGGGGGGGCAATCAGCCCCAGCATTTT. Encoded protein: CASSIARGGSWGGNQPQHF. Filled out from reference TRBV19 and TRBJ1-5, the complete variable domain reads DGGITQSPKYLFRKEGQNVTLSCEQNLNHDAMYWYRQDPGQGLRLIYYSQIVNDFQKGDIAEGYSVSREKKESFPLTVTSAQKNPTAFYLCASSIARGGSWGGNQPQHFGDGTRLSIL.

This clone was counted once. This sequence joins TRBV27 and TRBJ1-1; 10 nucleotides line up with TRBD1. The CDR3 is made up of 15 amino acids. Germline CDR1 reads MNHEY; CDR2 reads SMNVEV (reference sequence). The ends lost 5 bases at V and 3 bases at J; junction bases unmatched: 6. CDR3 region: CASSPDRGPYTEAFF. The CDR3 DNA follows: TGTGCCAGCAGTCCCGACAGGGGGCCTTACACTGAAGCTTTCTTT.

The chain links TRBV30 to TRBJ2-3, with TRBD2 matching 9 bases. V gave up 4 bases and J gave up 2 bases; unmatched junction bases: 10. CDR3 length: 16 residues. Germline V gives CDR1 GTSNPN, CDR2 SVGIG (reference sequence). The chain's CDR3 is CAWKERGVLDTDTQYF. CDR3 nucleotide sequence: TGTGCCTGGAAAGAGCGGGGGGTTCTGGACACAGATACGCAGTATTTT. Full variable domain (rest looked up from reference TRBV30 and TRBJ2-3): SQTIHQWPATLVQPVGSPLSLECTVEGTSNPNLYWYRQAAGRGLQLLFYSVGIGQISSEVPQNLSASRPQDRQFILSSKKLLLSDSGFYLCAWKERGVLDTDTQYFGPGTRLTVL.

This clone has more than one count but fewer than ten. Here the CDR3 reads CAISEGREYEQYF. DNA of the CDR3: TGTGCCATCAGCGAAGGGCGGGAGTACGAGCAGTACTTC. The chain links TRBV10-3 to TRBJ2-7; 7 bases line up with TRBD2. Germline assignment: CDR1 ENHRY and CDR2 SYGVKD. This CDR3 contains 13 residues. Trimming at V came to 6 bases and at J to 4 bases, leaving 6 bases not matched to a gene.

The chain is built from TRBV7-9 and TRBJ1-1, with D possibly matching TRBD1 (5 bases). V was shortened by 7 bases and J by 6 bases, with 15 bases between the two germline ends. The CDR3 extends over 13 amino acids. CDR1 SEHNR and CDR2 FQNEAQ come from the germline V gene (reference sequence). CDR3 in DNA: TGTGCCAGCACCAACTCAGGGAGGTCTGAAGCTTTCTTT. Translation gives CASTNSGRSEAFF.

V is TRBV5-1 and J is TRBJ1-4; 9 bases are a match to TRBD1. The J segment lost 6 bases and the V segment lost 4 bases, leaving 4 bases of the junction unmatched. The CDR3 has 14 amino acids. CDR1 and CDR2 (germline): SGHRS, YFSETQ. CDR3 coding DNA: TGCGCCAGCAGCATCGGACAGGGGCATGAAAAACTGTTTTTT. Protein sequence: CASSIGQGHEKLFF.

This sequence joins TRBV19 and TRBJ1-2; maybe TRBD1 (5 bases). CDR3 length equals 14 residues. V dropped 2 bases and J dropped 3 bases, with 10 bases sitting between them. Germline CDR1 reads LNHDA; CDR2 reads SQIVND (reference sequence). CDR3: CASSIYVGDYGYTF. DNA of the CDR3: TGTGCCAGTAGTATATATGTAGGGGACTATGGCTACACCTTC.

V is TRBV30 and J is TRBJ1-1, with D possibly being TRBD1 (6 bases). The CDR3 has 12 amino acids. Trimming took 0 bases from V and 11 from J, leaving 13 bases between them. Germline CDR1 reads GTSNPN; CDR2 reads SVGIG (reference sequence). This CDR3 reads CAWSVIRTAAFF. The CDR3 nucleotides are TGTGCCTGGAGTGTTATTCGGACAGCTGCTTTCTTT.

Here the CDR3 DNA reads TGTGCCATCGGGACTTCCTATGGCTACACCTTC. This translates into CAIGTSYGYTF. This rearrangement joins TRBV25-1 to TRBJ1-2; D might be TRBD1 (5 bases). V lost 10 bases and J lost 4, with 10 bases in between. Germline V gives CDR1 MGHDK, CDR2 SYGVNS. The CDR3 runs to 11 residues.

The rearrangement joins TRBV10-1 to TRBJ2-1; 8 nucleotides match TRBD2. V trimming: 2 bases; J trimming: 0 bases; junction bases outside the gene matches: 0. The CDR3 is 15 residues long. Germline V gene lookup returns CDR1 WNHNN and CDR2 SYGVQD (reference sequence). CDR3 nucleotide sequence: TGCGCCAGCAGTGAGAGCGGGAGCTCCTACAATGAGCAGTTCTTC. As protein: CASSESGSSYNEQFF.

This rearrangement joins TRBV14 to TRBJ2-5; D may be TRBD2 (5 bases). The CDR3 extends over 16 amino acids. V lost 1 base, J lost 4 bases, and 16 bases lay in between. Germline lookup yields CDR1 SGHDN and CDR2 FVKESK. The CDR3 region has the DNA TGTGCCAGCAGCCAAGTAGGTCTAGCCAGTCGAGAGACCCAGTACTTC. Translating it yields CASSQVGLASRETQYF.

The genes are TRBV13 and TRBJ2-7; D is perhaps TRBD1 (5 bases). Germline V gene sequence: CDR1 PRHDT, CDR2 FYEKMQ (reference sequence). Trimming took off 2 bases at V and 5 bases at J, with 10 bases between the two ends. The CDR3 totals 13 residues. In DNA, the CDR3 is TGTGCCAGCAGCTTAAGGGGTTTAGACGAGCAGTACTTC. Protein sequence: CASSLRGLDEQYF.

The rearrangement joins TRBV7-9 to TRBJ1-1; a possible D gene is TRBD1 (5 bases). Trimming took off 5 bases at V and 5 bases at J, with 9 bases between the two ends. The CDR3 has 12 residues. CDR1 and CDR2 (germline): SEHNR, FQNEAQ (reference sequence). CDR3 in amino acids: CASSTQGTEAFF. The CDR3 DNA sequence: TGTGCCAGCAGCACCCAGGGAACTGAAGCTTTCTTT.

The chain recombines TRBV18 with TRBJ1-5; tentatively, D is TRBD1 (5 bases). This CDR3 region has 16 residues. Germline values: CDR1 KGHSH, CDR2 LQKENI. Trimming stripped 5 bases from V and 0 bases from J, with 14 bases between. The CDR3 sequence: CASSSGSGNSNQPQHF. CDR3 nucleotide sequence: TGTGCCAGCTCATCGGGCTCAGGGAATAGCAATCAGCCCCAGCATTTT.